This TCR beta chain was sequenced in a study of blood T cell repertoires in COVID-19. TCRdb keeps only in-frame clones here, not all; method: immunoSEQ multiplex PCR. This table has over 400,000 clones, 80% to 90% appearing once. The V end was cut by 1 base, the J end by 6 bases, with 19 bases between. The CDR3 covers 16 residues. Germline V CDR1 and CDR2: SGHTA, FQGNSA. The sequenced sample was peripheral blood. The TCR sequence derives from a human donor in a cohort sampled during active COVID-19. This chain links TRBV7-2 with TRBJ2-7; TRBD2 is a possible D gene (5 bases). CDR3 in amino acids: CASSLEHGGLGFEQYF. As DNA, the CDR3 is TGTGCCAGCAGCTTAGAACATGGAGGACTGGGTTTCGAGCAGTACTTC.